These 30 T cell receptor beta chains were all obtained from the same sample, sequenced in a study of T cell repertoires in cytomegalovirus infection. TCRdb analysed the reads with MiXCR anew, one entry per CDR3 protein. The profile shows 550,000 to 850,000 distinct CDR3 sequences, about 33% of them singletons. These receptors' targets are unknown. This specimen consisted of cultured PBMCs, obtained from culture after CMV antigen stimulation. The origin of the receptors is a human donor in good health (CMV status not recorded). Some clones in this sample may be carry-over from other donors' samples.

This clonotype was recorded a few times. The rearrangement joins TRBV7-9 to TRBJ1-2; TRBD1 agrees at 7 bases. The CDR3 is 12 amino acids. With V trimmed by 6 bases and J by 2 bases, 0 bases remained unmatched. In germline, CDR1 is SEHNR, CDR2 FQNEAQ (reference sequence). The CDR3 DNA is TGTGCCAGCAGGGGACAGAACTATGGCTACACCTTC. This translates into CASRGQNYGYTF.

This clonotype showed up many times. This chain connects TRBV7-2 to TRBJ1-1, with D maybe TRBD1 (6 bases). Germline lookup yields CDR1 SGHTA and CDR2 FQGNSA. This CDR3 contains 14 residues. V was clipped by 1 base and J by 8 bases, with 14 bases between them. The CDR3 DNA follows: TGTGCCAGCAGCTTAGACGCGGGGGGCCGAGAAGCTTTCTTT. Translating it yields CASSLDAGGREAFF.

The rearrangement joins TRBV4-1 to TRBJ2-3; tentative D call: TRBD1 (5 bases). The CDR3 length is 16 residues. Per germline, CDR1 MGHRA and CDR2 YSYEKL. V was trimmed by 1 base and J by 0 bases, leaving 11 bases between them. Here the CDR3 reads CASSQGGRASTDTQYF. DNA for the CDR3: TGCGCCAGCAGCCAAGGGGGCAGGGCGAGCACAGATACGCAGTATTTT.

This chain uses TRBV10-3 with TRBJ2-3; perhaps D is TRBD1 or TRBD2 (5 bases each). Deletions cut 9 bases from V and 6 bases from J, with 16 bases between. Per germline, CDR1 ENHRY and CDR2 SYGVKD. This CDR3 has 13 residues. The CDR3 sequence is CAMGRGPQDTQYF. The CDR3 nucleotides read TGTGCCATGGGTCGGGGCCCACAGGATACGCAGTATTTT.

Only a few counts were recorded for this clonotype. V is TRBV11-2 and J is TRBJ2-1; possible D gene TRBD2, 6 bases. V lost 1 base and J 4 bases, leaving 11 bases between the germline ends. This CDR3 is built from 15 residues. The germline CDR1 and CDR2 sequences are SGHAT and FQNNGV. CDR3 DNA: TGTGCCAGCAGCTTAGGATACGGGAGATACAATGAGCAGTTCTTC. Encoded protein: CASSLGYGRYNEQFF.

The J gene is TRBJ2-7, the V gene TRBV6-2 or TRBV6-3; the D is unclear. This CDR3 contains 14 residues. V dropped 0 bases and J dropped 6 bases, with 12 bases sitting between them. The germline V gene encodes CDR1 MNHEY and CDR2 SVGEGT. The CDR3 bases are TGTGCCAGCAGTTACTCGAACAGTCTCTCCGAGCAGTACTTC. Translation gives CASSYSNSLSEQYF.

The V call is TRBV7-8, the J call TRBJ2-3; possible D gene TRBD1, 5 bases. V was cut by 2 bases and J by 1 base, with 10 bases left in between. CDR1 SGHVS and CDR2 FQNEAQ come from the germline V gene. This CDR3 is 15 amino acids long. The CDR3 loop is CASSLSGFGTDTQYF. The CDR3 bases are TGTGCCAGCAGCTTATCAGGGTTTGGCACAGATACGCAGTATTTT.

This clonotype occurred a few times. J is TRBJ2-3 and V is TRBV3-1, with a weak D call TRBD2 (5 bases). V was cut by 0 bases and J by 4 bases, with 23 bases left in between. CDR1 LGHDT and CDR2 YNNKEL come from the germline V gene (reference sequence). This CDR3 is 19 amino acids long. CDR3 residues: CASSQDLAPNLVGADTQYF. DNA of the CDR3: TGTGCCAGCAGCCAAGATCTGGCTCCCAACCTCGTCGGGGCAGATACGCAGTATTTT.

The genes are TRBV29-1 and TRBJ1-6, with TRBD1 as a possible D gene (6 bases). This CDR3 has 13 residues. Trimming shortened V by 6 bases and J by 7 bases, and 13 bases separated the two germline ends. Germline V lookup: CDR1 SQVTM, CDR2 ANQGSEA. In DNA form, the CDR3 reads TGCAGCGTCCTCACAGGGATAAATTCACCCCTCCACTTT. Amino acid sequence: CSVLTGINSPLHF.

This chain links TRBV7-2 with TRBJ2-7, with TRBD2 identical over 8 bases. Germline values: CDR1 SGHTA, CDR2 FQGNSA. V was clipped by 4 bases and J by 6 bases; unmatched bases: 11. CDR3 length: 15 residues. The CDR3 coding sequence is TGTGCCAGCAGCTCGGGGGGGCAGGGCCGTTCCGAGCAGTACTTC. Translation: CASSSGGQGRSEQYF.

V gene TRBV3-1 combines with J gene TRBJ2-5; no definite D call. Germline V lookup: CDR1 LGHDT, CDR2 YNNKEL (reference sequence). V was pared by 0 bases and J by 7 bases, with 15 bases between. The CDR3 has 15 amino acids. CDR3: CASSQDYGRAATQYF. In DNA form, the CDR3 reads TGTGCCAGCAGCCAAGATTACGGCCGCGCCGCGACCCAGTACTTC.

This chain links TRBV14 with TRBJ1-1; 8 nucleotides align to TRBD1. This CDR3 comprises 14 residues. V was clipped by 4 bases and J by 7 bases; unmatched bases: 8. Germline loops: CDR1 SGHDN, CDR2 FVKESK. In nucleotides, the CDR3 is TGTGCCAGCAGCCCATGGACAGGGAGGGGTGAAGCTTTCTTT. This codes for CASSPWTGRGEAFF.

This clonotype was detected only a few times. The chain has TRBV12-3 or TRBV12-4 and TRBJ1-2; maybe TRBD1 (5 bases). The CDR3 covers 13 residues. Trimming removed 8 bases from V and 5 bases from J, with 15 bases in between. CDR3 loop: CASLKARGYGYTF. The DNA for the CDR3 is TGTGCCAGCCTAAAAGCACGGGGGTATGGCTACACCTTC.

This clonotype showed up just a few times. The chain employs TRBV20-1 and TRBJ2-3; no clear D. V was cut by 3 bases and J by 3 bases, with 16 bases left in between. The CDR3 totals 15 residues. Germline CDR1 reads DFQATT; CDR2 reads SNEGSKA (reference sequence). The CDR3 DNA is TGCAGTGCTAGCCTCGTGAAGGGATTTACAGATACGCAGTATTTT. Residues: CSASLVKGFTDTQYF.

V usage is TRBV6-1 and J usage is TRBJ1-5; no clear D gene. Trimming took 2 bases from V and 6 from J, leaving 17 bases between them. Germline V CDR1 and CDR2: MNHNS, SASEGT. This CDR3 has 16 residues. The CDR3 loop reads CASSEFGTEVGQPQHF. CDR3 coding DNA: TGTGCCAGCAGTGAATTTGGTACGGAGGTTGGTCAGCCCCAGCATTTT.

Comments on this clonotype: Just one base apart from a much larger clone, this may be a read error. The chain combines TRBV7-4 with TRBJ2-5; no clear D. Germline V CDR1 and CDR2: SGHVT, SQSDAQ. This CDR3 is 15 amino acids long. Trimming left V 3 bases short and J 2 bases short, with 13 bases between. The DNA of the CDR3 is TGTGCCAGCAGCTTCAACAGCGTCCAACAAGAGACCCAGTACTTC. It encodes CASSFNSVQQETQYF.

The chain joins TRBV10-2 to TRBJ2-1, with 9 bases lining up with TRBD2. The CDR3 covers 17 residues. V shed 6 bases and J 7 bases; nucleotides not matched to a gene: 16. The germline CDR1 and CDR2 sequences are WSHSY and SAAADI. CDR3 DNA sequence: TGCGCCAGCAGGGGGGTAGCGGGAGAAGCGTACGTGAATGAGCAGTTCTTC. This gives the protein CASRGVAGEAYVNEQFF.

This clonotype was observed a handful of times. The V gene is TRBV6-1, the J gene TRBJ2-5; D remains unclear. The V end lost 8 bases, the J end lost 0 bases, and 10 bases lay between the germline ends. The CDR3 contains 13 residues. The germline V gene encodes CDR1 MNHNS and CDR2 SASEGT. As DNA, the CDR3 is TGTGCCAGCTGGGCTAGTCACCAAGAGACCCAGTACTTC. Amino acids: CASWASHQETQYF.

This chain links TRBV27 with TRBJ2-3, with D possibly being TRBD1 or TRBD2 (6 bases each). Trimming removed 9 bases at V and 3 bases at J, with 13 bases between. CDR1 and CDR2 (germline): MNHEY, SMNVEV (reference sequence). CDR3 length equals 13 residues. DNA of the CDR3: TGTGCCAGTAATAGGGGGAGGACAGATACGCAGTATTTT. Protein sequence: CASNRGRTDTQYF.

The gene calls are TRBV20-1 and TRBJ2-5; D perhaps matches TRBD2 (7 bases). The CDR3 contains 15 residues. CDR1 and CDR2 (germline): DFQATT, SNEGSKA (reference sequence). Trimming removed 6 bases at V and 1 base at J, with 18 bases between. In nucleotides, the CDR3 is TGCAGTGCCCCCGGGACATCGGGGGGCCAAGAGACCCAGTACTTC. Residues: CSAPGTSGGQETQYF.

This rearrangement joins TRBV14 to TRBJ2-7; D gene ambiguous. Trimming shortened V by 4 bases and J by 4 bases, and 11 bases separated the two germline ends. Germline CDR1 is SGHDN and CDR2 is FVKESK. The CDR3 spans 13 residues. This chain's CDR3 is CASSLWTEYEQYF. The CDR3 region has the DNA TGTGCCAGCAGCCTATGGACGGAATACGAGCAGTACTTC.

This chain links TRBV20-1 with TRBJ2-3; D is uncertain. Trimming took off 3 bases at V and 4 bases at J, with 8 bases between the two ends. This CDR3 has 12 residues. CDR1 is DFQATT, CDR2 SNEGSKA, per germline (reference sequence). CDR3 amino acids: CSASPSSDTQYF. CDR3 nucleotides: TGCAGTGCTAGTCCCAGTTCAGATACGCAGTATTTT.

The chain employs TRBV28 and TRBJ1-2; D not resolved. The CDR3 covers 11 residues. Germline CDR1 and CDR2: MDHEN and SYDVKM. V was trimmed by 2 bases and J by 6 bases, leaving 4 bases between them. DNA for the CDR3: TGTGCCAGCAGTTTAGCAGATGGCTACACCTTC. As protein: CASSLADGYTF.

This clonotype appeared a few times. The gene calls are TRBV27 and TRBJ2-7; D is unresolved. CDR3 size: 13 residues. Germline V gene lookup returns CDR1 MNHEY and CDR2 SMNVEV (reference sequence). V shed 5 bases and J shed 2 bases, with 10 bases lying between them. The CDR3 nucleotides are TGTGCCAGCAGTCCACCAAACACCTACGAGCAGTACTTC. It specifies CASSPPNTYEQYF.

This clonotype was detected a few times. The genes are TRBV11-2 and TRBJ1-6; TRBD1 might be the D (5 bases). Germline V gives CDR1 SGHAT, CDR2 FQNNGV. Trimming pared 5 bases from V and 14 bases from J, leaving 16 bases between. This CDR3 is built from 13 residues. CDR3 region: CASSPGRGSTLHF. DNA for the CDR3: TGTGCCAGCAGCCCAGGACGGGGGAGTACCCTCCACTTT.

The CDR3 nucleotides are TGTGCCAGCAGCTTGCAGCAAGGAAACACCATATATTTT. This encodes CASSLQQGNTIYF. The rearrangement uses TRBV7-9 and TRBJ1-3; the D is unclear. The germline V gene has CDR1 SEHNR and CDR2 FQNEAQ (reference sequence). This CDR3 is 13 amino acids long. Trimming cost V 3 bases and J 4 bases, with 7 bases left between them.

This clonotype was seen only once. This chain links TRBV6-4 with TRBJ2-3; no clear D. Looked up from germline, CDR1 is MRHNA and CDR2 is SNTAGT. V gave up 2 bases and J gave up 2 bases, with 5 bases separating them. This CDR3 spans 13 amino acids. CDR3 bases: TGTGCCAGCAGTGACGCCCACACAGATACGCAGTATTTT. Residues: CASSDAHTDTQYF.

The chain has TRBV7-9 and TRBJ2-1, with 7 bases matching TRBD2. After removal of 5 bases from V and 4 bases from J, the junction contained 8 bases not matched to a gene. Germline CDR1 is SEHNR and CDR2 is FQNEAQ (reference sequence). The CDR3 is made up of 15 amino acids. CDR3: CASSPGGSLYNEQFF. Written as DNA, the CDR3 is TGTGCCAGCAGCCCCGGGGGGTCCCTTTACAATGAGCAGTTCTTC.

The chain has TRBV28 and TRBJ2-3; weak D call: TRBD2 (6 bases). This CDR3 comprises 12 residues. Trimming stripped 6 bases from V and 3 bases from J, with 7 bases between. CDR1 MDHEN and CDR2 SYDVKM come from the germline V gene. The CDR3 DNA follows: TGTGCCAGCAGGGCGGGGACAGATACGCAGTATTTT. Residues: CASRAGTDTQYF.

This clonotype appeared a few times. This chain uses TRBV27 with TRBJ1-6; D unclear. This CDR3 spans 15 amino acids. Trimming cost V 6 bases and J 7 bases, with 16 bases left between them. Per germline, CDR1 MNHEY and CDR2 SMNVEV (reference sequence). The CDR3, as DNA: TGTGCCAGCAGCCGACCTCTACAGACGAATTCACCCCTCCACTTT. This sequence encodes CASSRPLQTNSPLHF.